This paragraph reports one TCR beta chain. These data are taken from a study of control samples from healthy donors and cancer patients. The CDR3 sequence is 17 residues long. CDR1 is MGHRA, CDR2 YSYEKL, per germline. J lost 8 bases, V lost 3 bases, and 11 bases had no gene match. Some clones are missing from TCRdb's copy, which holds only in-frame ones; the method was immunoSEQ multiplex PCR. The sample shows approximately 140,000 clones, about 89% of them seen only once. The V gene is TRBV4-1, the J gene TRBJ2-1; 12 bases are shared with TRBD2. The specimen sequenced was blood. The TCR sequence derives from a man aged 18 to 29 in good health. The CDR3 DNA is TGCGCCAGCAGCCACCCTGCTAGCGGGGGGGCGGGCGATGAGCAGTTCTTC. Amino acid sequence: CASSHPASGGAGDEQFF.